This TCR beta chain was captured by sequencing in a study of T cells in Graves' hyperthyroidism and ophthalmopathy. Regarding the study as a whole: From stable hyperthyroidism, ophthalmopathy was separated by a 13 V-J model. The model identified upcoming ophthalmopathy a median approximately six months ahead of onset.

Stable Graves' hyperthyroidism denoted no ophthalmopathy progression over 18 months. Ten or more counts support this clonotype. No antigen is known for it. This CDR3 comprises 17 residues. The germline V and J ends were trimmed by 4 bases and 0 bases, with 16 bases remaining between them. The germline CDR1 and CDR2 sequences are SQVTM and ANQGSEA. TCR beta CDR3 regions were amplified from RNA transcripts. An initial round of RT-PCR targeting the TCR CDR3 relied on the HTBI primer set. TCRdb independently ran MiXCR on the multiplex PCR reads; one entry per CDR3 protein. The table shows a few hundred thousand distinct CDR3 sequences, with around 45% occurring only once.

Source material: peripheral blood or thyroid tissue (not recorded which). The source of this sequence is a woman aged 18-35 years with Graves' hyperthyroidism. The chain carries TRBV29-1 and TRBJ2-6, with D possibly matching TRBD1 (5 bases). The CDR3 sequence is CSVAPLGVHSGANVLTF. In DNA, the CDR3 is TGCAGCGTTGCGCCTTTAGGGGTTCACTCTGGGGCCAACGTCCTGACTTTC.